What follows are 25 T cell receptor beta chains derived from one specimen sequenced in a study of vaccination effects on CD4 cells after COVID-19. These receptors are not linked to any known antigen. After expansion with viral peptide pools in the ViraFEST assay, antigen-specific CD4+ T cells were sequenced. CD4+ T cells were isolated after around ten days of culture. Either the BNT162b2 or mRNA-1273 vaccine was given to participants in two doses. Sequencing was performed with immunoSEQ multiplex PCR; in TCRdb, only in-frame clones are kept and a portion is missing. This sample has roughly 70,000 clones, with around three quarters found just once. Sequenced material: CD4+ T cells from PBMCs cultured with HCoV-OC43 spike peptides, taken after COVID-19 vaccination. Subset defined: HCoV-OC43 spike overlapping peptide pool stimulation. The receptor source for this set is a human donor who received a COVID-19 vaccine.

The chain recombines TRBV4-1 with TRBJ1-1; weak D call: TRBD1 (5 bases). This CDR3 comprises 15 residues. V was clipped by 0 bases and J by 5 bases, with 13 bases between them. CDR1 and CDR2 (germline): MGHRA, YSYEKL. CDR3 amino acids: CASSQDPGAKTEAFF. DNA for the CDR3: TGCGCCAGCAGCCAAGATCCCGGGGCCAAGACTGAAGCTTTCTTT.

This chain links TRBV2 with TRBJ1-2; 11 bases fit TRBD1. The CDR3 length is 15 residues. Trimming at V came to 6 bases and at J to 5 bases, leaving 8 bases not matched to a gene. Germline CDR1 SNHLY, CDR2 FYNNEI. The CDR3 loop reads CASSLGQGAYYGYTF. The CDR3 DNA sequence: TGTGCCAGCAGCCTTGGACAGGGGGCGTATTATGGCTACACCTTC.

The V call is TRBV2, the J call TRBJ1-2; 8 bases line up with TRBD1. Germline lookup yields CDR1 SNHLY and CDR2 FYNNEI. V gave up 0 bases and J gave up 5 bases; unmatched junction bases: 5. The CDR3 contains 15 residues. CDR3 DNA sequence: TGTGCCAGCAGTGAAGCCGGGACAGGATTTTATGGCTACACCTTC. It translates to CASSEAGTGFYGYTF.

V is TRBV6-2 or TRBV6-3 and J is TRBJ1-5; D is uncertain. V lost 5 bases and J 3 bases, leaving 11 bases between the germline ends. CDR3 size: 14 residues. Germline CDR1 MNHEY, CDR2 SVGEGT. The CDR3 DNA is TGTGCCAGCAGTGGGCAGACCAACAATCAGCCCCAGCATTTT. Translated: CASSGQTNNQPQHF.

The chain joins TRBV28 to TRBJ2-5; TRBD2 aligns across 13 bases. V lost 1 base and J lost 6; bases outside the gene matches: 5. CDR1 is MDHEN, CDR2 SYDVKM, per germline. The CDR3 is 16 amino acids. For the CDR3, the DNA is TGTGCCAGCAGTTTATCACTAGCGGGGGGGCAAAAGACCCAGTACTTC. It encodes CASSLSLAGGQKTQYF. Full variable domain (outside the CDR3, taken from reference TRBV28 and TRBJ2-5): DVKVTQSSRYLVKRTGEKVFLECVQDMDHENMFWYRQDPGLGLRLIYFSYDVKMKEKGDIPEGYSVSREKKERFSLILESASTNQTSMYLCASSLSLAGGQKTQYFGPGTRLLVL.

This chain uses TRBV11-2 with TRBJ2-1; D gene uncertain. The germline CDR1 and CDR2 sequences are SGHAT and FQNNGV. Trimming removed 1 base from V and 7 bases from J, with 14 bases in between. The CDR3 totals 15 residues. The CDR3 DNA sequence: TGTGCCAGCAGCTTAGGGGCACTACCCACAAATGAGCAGTTCTTC. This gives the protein CASSLGALPTNEQFF.

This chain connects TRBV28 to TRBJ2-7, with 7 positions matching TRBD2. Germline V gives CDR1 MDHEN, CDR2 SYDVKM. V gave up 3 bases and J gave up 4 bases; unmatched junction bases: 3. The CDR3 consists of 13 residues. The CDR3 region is CASSLSGDYEQYV. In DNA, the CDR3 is TGTGCCAGCAGTTTGAGCGGGGATTACGAGCAGTACGTC.

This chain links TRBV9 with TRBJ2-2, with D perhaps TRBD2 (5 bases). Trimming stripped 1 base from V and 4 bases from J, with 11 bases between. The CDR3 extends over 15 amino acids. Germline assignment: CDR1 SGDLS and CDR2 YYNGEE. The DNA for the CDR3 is TGTGCCAGCAGCGTAAGATTGACTACCACCGGGGAGCTGTTTTTT. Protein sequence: CASSVRLTTTGELFF.

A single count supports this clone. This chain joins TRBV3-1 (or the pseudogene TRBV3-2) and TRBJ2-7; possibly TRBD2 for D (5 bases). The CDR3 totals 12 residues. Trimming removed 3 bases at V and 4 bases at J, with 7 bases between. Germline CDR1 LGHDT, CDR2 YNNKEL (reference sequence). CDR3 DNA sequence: TGTGCCAGCAGCCACGGAGGATACGAGCAGTACGTC. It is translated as CASSHGGYEQYV.

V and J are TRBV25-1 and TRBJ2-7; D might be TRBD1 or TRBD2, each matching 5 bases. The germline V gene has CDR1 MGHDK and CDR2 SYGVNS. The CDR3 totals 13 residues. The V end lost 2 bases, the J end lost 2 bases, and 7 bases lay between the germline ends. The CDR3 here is CASSEGTAYEQYV. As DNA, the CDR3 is TGTGCCAGCAGTGAAGGGACGGCCTACGAGCAGTACGTC.

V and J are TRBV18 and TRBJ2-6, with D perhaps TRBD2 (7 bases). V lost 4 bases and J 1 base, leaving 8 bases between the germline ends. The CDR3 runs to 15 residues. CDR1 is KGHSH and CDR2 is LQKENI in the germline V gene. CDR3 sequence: CASSQGGSGANVLTF. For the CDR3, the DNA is TGTGCCAGCTCACAGGGGGGGTCTGGGGCCAACGTCCTGACTTTC. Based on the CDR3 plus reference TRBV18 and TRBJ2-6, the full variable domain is NAGVMQNPRHLVRRRGQEARLRCSPMKGHSHVYWYRQLPEEGLKFMVYLQKENIIDESGMPKERFSAEFPKEGPSILRIQQVVRGDSAAYFCASSQGGSGANVLTFGAGSRLTVL.

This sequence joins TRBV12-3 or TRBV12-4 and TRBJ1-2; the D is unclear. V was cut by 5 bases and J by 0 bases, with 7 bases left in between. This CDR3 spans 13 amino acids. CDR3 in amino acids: CASSPRANYGYTF. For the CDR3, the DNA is TGTGCCAGCAGTCCGAGGGCTAACTATGGCTACACCTTC.

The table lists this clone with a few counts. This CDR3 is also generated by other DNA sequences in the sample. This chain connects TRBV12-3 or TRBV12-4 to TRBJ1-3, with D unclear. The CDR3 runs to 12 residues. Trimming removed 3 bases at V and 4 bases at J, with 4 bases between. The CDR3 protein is CASSLGGNTIYF. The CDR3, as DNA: TGTGCCAGCAGTTTGGGGGGAAACACCATATATTTT.

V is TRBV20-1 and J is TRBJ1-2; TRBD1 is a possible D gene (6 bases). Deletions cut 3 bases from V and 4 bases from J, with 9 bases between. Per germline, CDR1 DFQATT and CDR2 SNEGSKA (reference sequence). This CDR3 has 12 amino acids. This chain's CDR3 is CSASGGGYGYTF. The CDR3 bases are TGCAGTGCTAGTGGAGGGGGCTATGGCTACACCTTC.

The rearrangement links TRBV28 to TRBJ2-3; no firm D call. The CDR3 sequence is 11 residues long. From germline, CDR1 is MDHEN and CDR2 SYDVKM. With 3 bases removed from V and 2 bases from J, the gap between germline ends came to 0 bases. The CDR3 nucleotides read TGTGCCAGCAGTTTCACAGATACGCAGTATTTT. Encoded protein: CASSFTDTQYF.

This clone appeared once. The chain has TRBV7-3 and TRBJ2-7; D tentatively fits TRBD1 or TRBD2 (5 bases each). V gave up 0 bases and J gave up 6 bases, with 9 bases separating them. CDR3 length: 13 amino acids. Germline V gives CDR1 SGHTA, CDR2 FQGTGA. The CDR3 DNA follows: TGTGCCAGCAGCTTAACAAAAGGGACCGAGCAGTACGTC. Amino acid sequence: CASSLTKGTEQYV.

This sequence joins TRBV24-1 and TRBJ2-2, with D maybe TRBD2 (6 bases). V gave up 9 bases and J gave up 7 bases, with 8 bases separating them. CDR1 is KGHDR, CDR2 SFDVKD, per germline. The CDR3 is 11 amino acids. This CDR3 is CATRRGGELFF. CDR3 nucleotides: TGTGCCACCCGGCGGGGCGGGGAGCTGTTTTTT.

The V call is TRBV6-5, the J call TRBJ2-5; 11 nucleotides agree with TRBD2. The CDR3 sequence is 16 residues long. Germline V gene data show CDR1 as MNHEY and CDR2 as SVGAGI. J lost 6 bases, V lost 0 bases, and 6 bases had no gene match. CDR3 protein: CASSYSFSGGAKTQYF. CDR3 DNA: TGTGCCAGCAGTTACTCGTTTAGCGGGGGGGCAAAGACCCAGTACTTC.

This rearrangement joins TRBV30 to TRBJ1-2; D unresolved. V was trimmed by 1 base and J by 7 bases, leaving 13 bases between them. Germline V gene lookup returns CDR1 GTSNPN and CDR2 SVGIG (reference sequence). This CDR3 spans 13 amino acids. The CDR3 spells CAWSDLSAGGYTF. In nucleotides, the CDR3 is TGTGCCTGGAGTGACCTCTCAGCGGGTGGCTACACCTTC.

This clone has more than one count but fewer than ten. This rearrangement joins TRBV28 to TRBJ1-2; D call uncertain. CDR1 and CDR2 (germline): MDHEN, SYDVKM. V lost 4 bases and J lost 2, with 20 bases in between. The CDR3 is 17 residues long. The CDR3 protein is CASSWKIGQTENYGYTF. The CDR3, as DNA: TGTGCCAGCAGTTGGAAGATCGGGCAGACCGAAAACTATGGCTACACCTTC.

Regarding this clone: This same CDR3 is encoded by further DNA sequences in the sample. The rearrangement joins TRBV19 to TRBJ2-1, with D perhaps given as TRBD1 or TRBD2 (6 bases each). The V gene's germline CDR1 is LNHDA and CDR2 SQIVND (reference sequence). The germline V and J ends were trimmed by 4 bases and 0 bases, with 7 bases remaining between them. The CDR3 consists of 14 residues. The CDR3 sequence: CASSRGASYNEQFF. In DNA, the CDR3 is TGTGCCAGTAGTAGGGGGGCCTCCTACAATGAGCAGTTCTTC.

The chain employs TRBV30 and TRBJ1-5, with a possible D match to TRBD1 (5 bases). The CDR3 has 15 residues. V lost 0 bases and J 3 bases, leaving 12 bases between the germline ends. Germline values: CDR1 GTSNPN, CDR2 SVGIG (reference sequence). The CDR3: CAWSVLGGHNQPQHF. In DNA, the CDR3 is TGTGCCTGGAGTGTACTCGGCGGACACAATCAGCCCCAGCATTTT.

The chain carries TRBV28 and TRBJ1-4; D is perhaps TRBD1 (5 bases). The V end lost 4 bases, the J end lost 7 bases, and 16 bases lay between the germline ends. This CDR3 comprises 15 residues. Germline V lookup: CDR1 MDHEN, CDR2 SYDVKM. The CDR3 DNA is TGTGCCAGCAGTTCTTTAATGGTCACAGGTGAAAAACTGTTTTTT. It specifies CASSSLMVTGEKLFF.

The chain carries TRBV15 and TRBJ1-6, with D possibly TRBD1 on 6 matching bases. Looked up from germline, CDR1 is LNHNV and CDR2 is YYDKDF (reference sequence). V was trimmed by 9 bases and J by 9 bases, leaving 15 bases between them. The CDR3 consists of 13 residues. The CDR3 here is CATNRDTPSPLHF. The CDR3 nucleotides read TGTGCCACGAACCGGGACACACCTTCACCCCTCCACTTT. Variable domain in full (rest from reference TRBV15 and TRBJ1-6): DAMVIQNPRYQVTQFGKPVTLSCSQTLNHNVMYWYQQKSSQAPKLLFHYYDKDFNNEADTPDNFQSRRPNTSFCFLDIRSPGLGDTAMYLCATNRDTPSPLHFGNGTRLTVT.

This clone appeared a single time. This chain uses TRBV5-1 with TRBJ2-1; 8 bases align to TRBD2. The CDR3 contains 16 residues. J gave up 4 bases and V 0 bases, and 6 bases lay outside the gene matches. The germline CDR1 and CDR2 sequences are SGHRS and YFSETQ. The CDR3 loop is CASSLAYAGGYNEQFF. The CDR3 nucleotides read TGCGCCAGCAGCTTGGCCTATGCGGGGGGTTACAATGAGCAGTTCTTC.